The rows below give T cell receptor beta chains drawn from one sample of a study of somatic mutations in cytotoxic T cells in rheumatoid arthritis. Only in-frame clones appear in the TCRdb table, and some are missing; sequencing was by immunoSEQ multiplex PCR. In the table there are more than 15,000 clones, approximately 74% of which are singletons. The material sequenced was CD8+ T cells sorted from blood. These receptors originate from a man aged 55 to 69 in good health. CDR3s include the opening cysteine and the closing phenylalanine or tryptophan. D genes are given only for firm matches. A clone size is listed for some rows: how often the clone was seen (once, few, many), or a class if it is expanded.

medium-sized	14	TRBD2	TRBV4-1	TRBJ2-2	TGCGCCAGCAGCCAACAGGGAGGGACCGGGGAGCTGTTTTTT	CASSQQGGTGELFF
.	18	TRBD2	TRBV5-1	TRBJ2-7	TGCGCCAGCAGCTTGTTAATTCCAGCGGGGGCCCTCGGGGACGAGCAGTACTTC	CASSLLIPAGALGDEQYF
.	14	TRBD1	TRBV7-9	TRBJ2-5	TGTGCCAGCAGCCAGACAGGGATCCAAGAGACCCAGTACTTC	CASSQTGIQETQYF
.	15	.	TRBV18	TRBJ2-3	TGTGCCAGCTCACCAGGAGTATACCGCACAGATACGCAGTATTTT	CASSPGVYRTDTQYF
.	18	TRBD2	TRBV5-6	TRBJ2-1	TGTGCCAGCAGCTTTCCTATCTGGACTAGTATGGGGGACAATGAGCAGTTCTTC	CASSFPIWTSMGDNEQFF
.	11	.	TRBV11-2	TRBJ1-1	TGTGTCAGCAGCCCTTCCGCTGAAGCTTTCTTT	CVSSPSAEAFF
.	13	TRBD2	TRBV5-1	TRBJ2-2	TGCGCCAGCAGCCCCGGGGGGGGCGGGGAGCTGTTTTTT	CASSPGGGGELFF
.	15	.	TRBV6-1	TRBJ2-1	TGTGCCAGCAGTGAAGCGGACTACTCCTACAATGAGCAGTTCTTC	CASSEADYSYNEQFF
.	16	.	TRBV11-3	TRBJ2-1	TGTGCCAGCAGCCCAAGGGTATCTAGCGTATACAATGAGCAGTTCTTC	CASSPRVSSVYNEQFF
.	11	.	TRBV6-1	TRBJ1-4	TGTGCCAGCAGTGACGTTGAAAAACTGTTTTTT	CASSDVEKLFF
.	16	TRBD1	TRBV5-6	TRBJ2-3	TGTGCCAGCAGCCAAAAGGGACAGGGTTTTACAGATACGCAGTATTTT	CASSQKGQGFTDTQYF
.	17	.	TRBV12-5	TRBJ1-5	TGTGCTAGTGGTTTGGTATGGGAAAGGGGTTCCAATCAGCCCCAGCATTTT	CASGLVWERGSNQPQHF
.	11	.	TRBV6-6	TRBJ2-7	TGTGCCAGCAGCCCCTACTACGAGCAGTACTTC	CASSPYYEQYF
.	15	.	TRBV5-1	TRBJ2-7	TGCGCCAGCAGCTTGGGGGCAGGAAACCGCCACGAGCAGTACTTC	CASSLGAGNRHEQYF
.	17	TRBD1	TRBV27	TRBJ2-7	TGTGCCAGCAGTTTCCTGATTCGAGACAGGGTCCCCTATGAGCAGTACTTC	CASSFLIRDRVPYEQYF
.	15	.	TRBV5-6	TRBJ2-2	TGTGCCAGCAGCTTGGAGGTGGCGGGCTCCGGGGAGCTGTTTTTT	CASSLEVAGSGELFF
.	14	.	TRBV11-2	TRBJ2-1	TGTGCCAGCAGCTTAGATGCCAGCTACAATGAGCAGTTCTTC	CASSLDASYNEQFF
.	16	.	TRBV19	TRBJ2-7	TGTGCCAGTAGTATGAGTGGGGGCACCGAGACCTACGAGCAGTACTTC	CASSMSGGTETYEQYF
.	15	TRBD1	TRBV27	TRBJ1-5	TGTGCCAGCAGTTCACAGGGGTATGGCAATCAGCCCCAGCATTTT	CASSSQGYGNQPQHF
.	18	TRBD1	TRBV5-1	TRBJ1-1	TGCGCCAGCAGCTTACCTCTAGGGCAGGGGGCGATGAACACTGAAGCTTTCTTT	CASSLPLGQGAMNTEAFF
.	13	TRBD1	TRBV19	TRBJ2-7	TGTGCCACCGAAACCGGGACAGGGGGCGAGCAGTACTTC	CATETGTGGEQYF
.	13	.	TRBV6-5	TRBJ1-1	TGTGCCACCAAACGGCCGGGTAGGACTGAAGCTTTCTTT	CATKRPGRTEAFF
once	18	TRBD2	TRBV5-1	TRBJ2-3	TGCGCCAGCAGCCTAAGACTAGCGGGAGTCGTAGAATCAGATACGCAGTATTTT	CASSLRLAGVVESDTQYF
.	16	TRBD1	TRBV4-1	TRBJ2-1	TGCGCCAGCAGCCAACGCAGACAGGGGACCTACAATGAGCAGTTCTTC	CASSQRRQGTYNEQFF